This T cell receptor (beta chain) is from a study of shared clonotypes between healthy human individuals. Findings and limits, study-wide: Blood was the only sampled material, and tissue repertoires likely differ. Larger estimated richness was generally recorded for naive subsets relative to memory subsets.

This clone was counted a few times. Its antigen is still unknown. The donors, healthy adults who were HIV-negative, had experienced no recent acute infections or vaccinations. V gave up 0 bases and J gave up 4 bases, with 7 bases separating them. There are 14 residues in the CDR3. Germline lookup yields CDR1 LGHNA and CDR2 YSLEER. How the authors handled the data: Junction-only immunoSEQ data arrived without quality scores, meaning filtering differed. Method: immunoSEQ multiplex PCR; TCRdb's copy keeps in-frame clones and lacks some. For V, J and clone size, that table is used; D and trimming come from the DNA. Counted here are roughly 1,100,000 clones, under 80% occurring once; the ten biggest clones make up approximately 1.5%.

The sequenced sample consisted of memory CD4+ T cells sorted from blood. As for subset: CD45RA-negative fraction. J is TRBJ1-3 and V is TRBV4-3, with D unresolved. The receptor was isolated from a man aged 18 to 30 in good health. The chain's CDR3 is CASSQDLGGNTIYF. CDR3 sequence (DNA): TGCGCCAGCAGCCAAGATCTTGGGGGAAACACCATATATTTT.